The rows below give T cell receptor beta chains drawn from one sample of a study of persistence of HIV-infected CD4 T cells. Measured with immunoSEQ multiplex PCR; TCRdb has only the in-frame clones, and not every one. Of tens of thousands of clones listed, 88% were seen once; the top ten hold 0.45% to 0.5%. Their antigens are not known. The input for sequencing was CD4+ T cells sorted from PBMCs after roughly 20-hour stimulation, taken from a patient who received antiretroviral therapy. The receptors stem from an adult woman with HIV who was CMV-seropositive. The CDR3 runs from the conserved cysteine through the conserved F or W. Each record gives: V gene, J gene, D gene, CDR3 DNA, CDR3 protein. D genes are given only for firm matches.

v_gene: TRBV4-2; j_gene: TRBJ2-3; d_gene: -; CDR3nt: TGTGCCAGCAGCCAAGATAAGCGGACACAGGATACGCAGTATTTT; CDR3aa: CASSQDKRTQDTQYF
v_gene: TRBV3-1/TRBV3-2; j_gene: TRBJ1-6; d_gene: -; CDR3nt: TGTGCCAGCAGCCAAGGGGTTGGATCACCCCTCCACTTT; CDR3aa: CASSQGVGSPLHF
v_gene: TRBV3-1/TRBV3-2; j_gene: TRBJ1-1; d_gene: TRBD1; CDR3nt: TGTGCCAGCAGCCAAAACAGGGGGAACACTGAAGCTTTCTTT; CDR3aa: CASSQNRGNTEAFF
v_gene: TRBV5-6; j_gene: TRBJ2-3; d_gene: TRBD2; CDR3nt: TGTGCCAGCAGCTTGAGACTAGCGGGGAGCACAGATACGCAGTATTTT; CDR3aa: CASSLRLAGSTDTQYF
v_gene: TRBV10-2; j_gene: TRBJ2-1; d_gene: -; CDR3nt: TGCGCCGGGTTACCAGAATACAATGAGCAGCTCTTC; CDR3aa: CAGLPEYNEQLF
v_gene: TRBV30; j_gene: TRBJ1-2; d_gene: -; CDR3nt: TGTGCCTGGAGTGTACTATCCGGGAGTGAGGGCGGCTACACCTTC; CDR3aa: CAWSVLSGSEGGYTF
v_gene: TRBV19; j_gene: TRBJ2-3; d_gene: -; CDR3nt: TGTGCCAGTACCTTTGATTGGACAGATACGCAGTATTTT; CDR3aa: CASTFDWTDTQYF
v_gene: TRBV18; j_gene: TRBJ2-4; d_gene: -; CDR3nt: TGTGCCAGCTCACCCCCGAGGGGGGAGATAGCCAAAAACATTCAGTACTTC; CDR3aa: CASSPPRGEIAKNIQYF
v_gene: TRBV4-2; j_gene: TRBJ1-4; d_gene: TRBD1; CDR3nt: TGTGCCAGCAGCCCACAGGGGGGAGAGGAAAAACTGTTTTTT; CDR3aa: CASSPQGGEEKLFF
v_gene: TRBV18; j_gene: TRBJ2-3; d_gene: TRBD2; CDR3nt: TGTGCCAGCTCATCACGAGCGGGGGGGCCGTCAGATACGCAGTATTTT; CDR3aa: CASSSRAGGPSDTQYF
v_gene: TRBV19; j_gene: TRBJ1-5; d_gene: -; CDR3nt: TGTGCCAGTAGTCATCGGGGGGCCGGGGATCAGCCCCAGCATTTT; CDR3aa: CASSHRGAGDQPQHF
v_gene: TRBV6-1; j_gene: TRBJ1-3; d_gene: -; CDR3nt: TGTGCCAGCAGTGAAACCCCGGCGCTTGGAAACACCATATATTTT; CDR3aa: CASSETPALGNTIYF
v_gene: TRBV28; j_gene: TRBJ2-7; d_gene: -; CDR3nt: TGTGCCACCGGAATGGGTACGCAGTACTTC; CDR3aa: CATGMGTQYF
v_gene: TRBV18; j_gene: TRBJ1-5; d_gene: -; CDR3nt: TGTGCCAGCTCCCTAAATCAGGGTGCTGAGCCCCAGCATTTT; CDR3aa: CASSLNQGAEPQHF
v_gene: TRBV30; j_gene: TRBJ1-1; d_gene: -; CDR3nt: TGTGCCTCGGCGGGGCAGCTGAACACTGAAGCTTTCTTT; CDR3aa: CASAGQLNTEAFF
v_gene: TRBV5-1; j_gene: TRBJ2-1; d_gene: TRBD2; CDR3nt: TGCGCCAGCAGCTTCGGACTAGATAGGAACAATGAGCAGTTCTTC; CDR3aa: CASSFGLDRNNEQFF